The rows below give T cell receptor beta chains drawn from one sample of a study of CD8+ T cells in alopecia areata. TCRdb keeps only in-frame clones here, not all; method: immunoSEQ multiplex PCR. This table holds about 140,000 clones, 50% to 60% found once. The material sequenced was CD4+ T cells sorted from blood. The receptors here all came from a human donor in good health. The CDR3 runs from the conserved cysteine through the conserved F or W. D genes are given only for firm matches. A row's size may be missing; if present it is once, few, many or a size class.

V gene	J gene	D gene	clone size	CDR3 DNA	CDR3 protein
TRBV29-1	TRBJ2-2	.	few	TGCAGCGTTGTGTCAGGGGCGCACGGGGAGCTGTTTTTT	CSVVSGAHGELFF
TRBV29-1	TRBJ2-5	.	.	TGCAGCGTTGGGGAAGCGGACCTGTGGACCCAGTACTTC	CSVGEADLWTQYF
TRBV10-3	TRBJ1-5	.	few	TGTGCCATCAGTGAAGAGGACGATCAGCCCCAGCATTTT	CAISEEDDQPQHF
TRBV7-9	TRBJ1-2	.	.	TGTGCCAGCAGCGAAGCGGGAAGAGGCGGCTACACCTTC	CASSEAGRGGYTF
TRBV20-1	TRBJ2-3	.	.	TGCAGTGCTTCCCCAGCGGATACGCAGTATTTT	CSASPADTQYF
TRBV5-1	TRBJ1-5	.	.	TGCGCCAGCAGCTTGTCAGGGGGCAATCAGCCCCAGCATTTT	CASSLSGGNQPQHF
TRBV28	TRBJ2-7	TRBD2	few	TGTTCGAGCGGGAGATCGTACGAGCAGTACTTC	CSSGRSYEQYF
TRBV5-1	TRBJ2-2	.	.	TGCGCCAGCAGCCCGGAACCCAGGGTTCGATCCACCGGGGAGCTGTTTTTT	CASSPEPRVRSTGELFF
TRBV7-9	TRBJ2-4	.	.	TGTGCCAGCAGCCCAGGACAGATAGCCAAAAACATTCAGTACTTC	CASSPGQIAKNIQYF
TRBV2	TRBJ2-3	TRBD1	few	TGTGCCAGCAGTGAAGCCTGGACAGGGGGTGCAGATACGCAGTATTTT	CASSEAWTGGADTQYF
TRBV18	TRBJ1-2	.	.	TGTGCCAGCTCACCACCCGCGAAGGGTGGGGGGAATGGCTACACCTTC	CASSPPAKGGGNGYTF
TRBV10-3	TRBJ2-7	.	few	TGTGCCATCAGTGAAACAGGTTCCGAGCAGTACTTC	CAISETGSEQYF
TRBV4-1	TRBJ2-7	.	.	TGCGCCAGCAGCCGAGGACAGACGCTGTACGAGCAGTACTTC	CASSRGQTLYEQYF
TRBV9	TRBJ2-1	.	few	TGTGCCAGCAGCGCCTTCACTAGTGGCCATGAGCAGTTCTTC	CASSAFTSGHEQFF
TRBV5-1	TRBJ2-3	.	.	TGCGCCAGCAGCTTGTATCCCACAGATACGCAGTATTTT	CASSLYPTDTQYF
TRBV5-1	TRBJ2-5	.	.	TGCGCCAGCAGCTTGGGGCCGGGAAAGTACCAAGAGACCCAGTACTTC	CASSLGPGKYQETQYF
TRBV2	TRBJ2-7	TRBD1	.	TGTGCCAGGGCCGGGACAGGGGGCGGAGAGCAGTACTTC	CARAGTGGGEQYF
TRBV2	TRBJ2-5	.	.	TGTGCCAGCCCTGGAGGCAGGGGAAAACAAGAGACCCAGTACTTC	CASPGGRGKQETQYF
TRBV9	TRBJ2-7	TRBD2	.	TGTGCCAGCAGCTCAAGCGGGATTGACGAGCAGTACTTC	CASSSSGIDEQYF
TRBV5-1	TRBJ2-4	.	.	TGCGCCAGCAGCTTGGCGAGTCCACTAGCCAAAAACATTCAGTACTTC	CASSLASPLAKNIQYF
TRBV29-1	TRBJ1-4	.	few	TGCAGCGTCCTTGACGAAAAACTGTTTTTT	CSVLDEKLFF
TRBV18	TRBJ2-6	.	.	TGTGCCAGCTCACCACGGTCTAGGGTTTACGGGGCCAACGTCCTGACTTTC	CASSPRSRVYGANVLTF
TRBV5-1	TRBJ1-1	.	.	TGCGCCAGCAGCCTGTGGACGGCGAACACTGAAGCTTTCTTT	CASSLWTANTEAFF
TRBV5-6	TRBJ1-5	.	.	TGTGCCAGCAGCTTAGGGCTTAGCAATCAGCCCCAGCATTTT	CASSLGLSNQPQHF
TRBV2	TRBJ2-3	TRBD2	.	TGTGCCAGCCCGACCCCCCCGACTAGCGGCACAGATACGCAGTATTTT	CASPTPPTSGTDTQYF
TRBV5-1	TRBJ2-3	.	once	TGCGCCAGCAGCTTGGACGGATTTAGCACAGATACGCAGTATTTT	CASSLDGFSTDTQYF
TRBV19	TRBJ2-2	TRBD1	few	TGTGCCAGTACACGACAGGGGGCATCCACCGGGGAGCTGTTTTTT	CASTRQGASTGELFF
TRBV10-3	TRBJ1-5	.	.	TGTGCCATCGGCGGGGGTGGCCAGCCCCAGCATTTT	CAIGGGGQPQHF
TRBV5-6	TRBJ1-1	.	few	TGTGCCAGCAGCTCCTTTCACAGGGACACTGAAGCTTTCTTT	CASSSFHRDTEAFF
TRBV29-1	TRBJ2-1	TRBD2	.	TGCAGCGTCGGCCTAGCGGGCCCTTACAATGAGCAGTTCTTC	CSVGLAGPYNEQFF
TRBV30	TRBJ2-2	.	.	TGTGCCTGGACCCGGGACCTGAACACCGGGGAGCTGTTTTTT	CAWTRDLNTGELFF
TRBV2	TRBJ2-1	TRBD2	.	TGTGCCAGCAGTAGACTAGCGGGAAATCTGTTCTTC	CASSRLAGNLFF
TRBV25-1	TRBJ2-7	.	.	TGTGCCAGCAAGGGGATGGCCGTGGACGAGCAGTACTTC	CASKGMAVDEQYF
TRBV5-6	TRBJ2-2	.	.	TGTGCCAGCAGCCCCCCCGGGGCCGGGACCGGGGAGCTGTTTTTT	CASSPPGAGTGELFF
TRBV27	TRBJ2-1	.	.	TGTGCCAGCAGTTTAATTGGTGGATCCCGGGTAAATGAGCAGTTCTTC	CASSLIGGSRVNEQFF
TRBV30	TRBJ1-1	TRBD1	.	TGTGCCTGGGAAGGACAGGGTTTGGGTACTGAAGCTTTCTTT	CAWEGQGLGTEAFF
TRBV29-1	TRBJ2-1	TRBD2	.	TGCAGCGTCCGACTCGGGGTGACTAGCTCAAGCGAGCAGTTCTTC	CSVRLGVTSSSEQFF
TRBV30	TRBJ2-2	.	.	TGTGCCGGACGCGGAGGGCTACCCAACACCGGGGAGCTGTTTTTT	CAGRGGLPNTGELFF
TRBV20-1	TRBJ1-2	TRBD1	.	TGCAGTGCAGGACAGGGTGGTGGCTACACCTTC	CSAGQGGGYTF
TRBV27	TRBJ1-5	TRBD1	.	TGTGCCAGCAGTCCGACAGGGTCCGTTAGCAATCAGCCCCAGCATTTT	CASSPTGSVSNQPQHF
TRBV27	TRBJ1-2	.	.	TGTGCCAGCAGTTTATACAGGGATTATGGCTACACCTTC	CASSLYRDYGYTF
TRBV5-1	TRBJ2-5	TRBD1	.	TGCGCCAGTACGACGGGGACAGGGGGTTTCCAAGAGACCCAGTACTTC	CASTTGTGGFQETQYF
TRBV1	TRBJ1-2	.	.	TGCACCAGCAGCCTACCGGGACAGGGGGCGAATGGCTACACCTTC	CTSSLPGQGANGYTF
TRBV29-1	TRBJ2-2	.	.	TGCAGCGTTTTAGGTCGGGGCTCGAACACCGGGGAGCTGTTTTTT	CSVLGRGSNTGELFF